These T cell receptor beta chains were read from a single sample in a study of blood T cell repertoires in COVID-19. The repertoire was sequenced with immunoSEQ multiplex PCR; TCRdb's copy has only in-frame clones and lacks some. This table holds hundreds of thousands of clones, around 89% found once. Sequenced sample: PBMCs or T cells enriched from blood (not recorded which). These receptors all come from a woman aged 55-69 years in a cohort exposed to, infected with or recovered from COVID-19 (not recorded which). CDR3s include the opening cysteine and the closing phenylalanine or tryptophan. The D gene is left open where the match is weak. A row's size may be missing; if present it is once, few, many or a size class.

CATSVRGSYNEQFF | TGTGCCACCAGTGTGCGGGGGTCCTACAATGAGCAGTTCTTC | TRBV24-1 | - | 14 | TRBJ2-1 | TRBD2
CAWGPGTGLREQYF | TGTGCCTGGGGCCCCGGGACAGGGTTGCGCGAGCAGTACTTC | TRBV30 | - | 14 | TRBJ2-7 | TRBD1
CASSSRGKEQFF | TGTGCCAGCAGCTCCAGGGGGAAGGAGCAGTTCTTC | TRBV13 | - | 12 | TRBJ2-1 | TRBD1
CASSPFDRDDYGYTF | TGTGCCAGCTCACCCTTCGACAGAGACGACTATGGCTACACCTTC | TRBV18 | - | 15 | TRBJ1-2 | -
CSASPLAGGQETQYF | TGCAGTGCTAGTCCTTTAGCGGGGGGACAAGAGACCCAGTACTTC | TRBV20-1 | - | 15 | TRBJ2-5 | TRBD2
CASSSPSGSTYEQYF | TGTGCCAGCAGTTCACCTAGCGGGAGTACCTACGAGCAGTACTTC | TRBV28 | - | 15 | TRBJ2-7 | TRBD2
CASSLTGVGNTIYF | TGTGCCAGCAGTTTGACAGGGGTCGGAAACACCATATATTTT | TRBV28 | - | 14 | TRBJ1-3 | TRBD1
CATSREGLAGVGQYF | TGTGCCACCAGCAGAGAGGGACTAGCGGGAGTAGGGCAGTACTTC | TRBV15 | once | 15 | TRBJ2-7 | TRBD2
CASRPTPGDEQFF | TGCGCCAGCCGGCCAACCCCGGGGGATGAGCAGTTCTTC | TRBV10-2 | - | 13 | TRBJ2-1 | -
CASSRGTGRLNEQFF | TGTGCCAGCTCAAGGGGGACAGGGAGGCTTAATGAGCAGTTCTTC | TRBV18 | - | 15 | TRBJ2-1 | TRBD1
CASSLGAGGHEQYF | TGTGCCAGCAGCTTAGGAGCGGGAGGCCACGAGCAGTACTTC | TRBV5-5 | - | 14 | TRBJ2-7 | TRBD2
CASSQAREGGDTQYF | TGCGCCAGCAGCCAAGCGAGGGAGGGCGGCGATACGCAGTATTTT | TRBV4-1 | - | 15 | TRBJ2-3 | TRBD2
CASSFTTGGTEAFF | TGTGCCAGCAGCTTCACCACAGGGGGCACTGAAGCTTTCTTT | TRBV7-9 | - | 14 | TRBJ1-1 | TRBD1
CASSLDVRGPRGNQPQHF | TGTGCCAGCAGCTTAGATGTCAGGGGACCGCGGGGCAATCAGCCCCAGCATTTT | TRBV11-2 | - | 18 | TRBJ1-5 | -
CASSLTDRAYEQYF | TGCGCCAGCAGCTTAACGGACAGAGCTTACGAGCAGTACTTC | TRBV5-1 | - | 14 | TRBJ2-7 | -
CASSLRAISNQPQHF | TGTGCCAGCAGTTTGCGGGCTATTAGCAATCAGCCCCAGCATTTT | TRBV28 | - | 15 | TRBJ1-5 | -